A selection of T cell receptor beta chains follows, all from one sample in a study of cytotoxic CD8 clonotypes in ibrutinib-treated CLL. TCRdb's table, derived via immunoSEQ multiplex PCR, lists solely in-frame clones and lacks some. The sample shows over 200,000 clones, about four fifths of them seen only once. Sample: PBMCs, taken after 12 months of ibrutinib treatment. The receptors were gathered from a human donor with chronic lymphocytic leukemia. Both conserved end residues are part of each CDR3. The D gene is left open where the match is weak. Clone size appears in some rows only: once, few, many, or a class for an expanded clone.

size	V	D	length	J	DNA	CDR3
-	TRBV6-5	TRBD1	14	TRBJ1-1	TGTGCCAGCAGTCCGGACAGGGGTGGGACTGAAGCTTTCTTT	CASSPDRGGTEAFF
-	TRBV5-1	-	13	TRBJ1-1	TGCGCCAGCAGCTTAGGGGGGGACACTGAAGCTTTCTTT	CASSLGGDTEAFF
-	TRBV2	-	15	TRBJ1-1	TGTGCCAGCAGTGAAGCGCTGTCTCAGGGCACTGAAGCTTTCTTT	CASSEALSQGTEAFF
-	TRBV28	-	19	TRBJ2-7	TGTGCCAGCAGTTTTGCTGTCTCTCCTCCAAAAGGATCCACCTACGAGCAGTACTTC	CASSFAVSPPKGSTYEQYF
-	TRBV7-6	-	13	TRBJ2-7	TGTGCCAGCAGCTACGCACAGGGTTACGAGCAGTACTTC	CASSYAQGYEQYF
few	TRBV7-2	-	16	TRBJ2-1	TGTGCCAGCAGCTTAGTATCAGACCCTGTATACAATGAGCAGTTCTTC	CASSLVSDPVYNEQFF
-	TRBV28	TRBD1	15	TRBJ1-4	TGTGCCAGCAGTTCCGCGGGACAGGGTAATGAAAAACTGTTTTTT	CASSSAGQGNEKLFF
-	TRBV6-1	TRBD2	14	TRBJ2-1	TGTGCCAGCACTAGCGGGGTCTCCTACAATGAGCAGTTCTTC	CASTSGVSYNEQFF
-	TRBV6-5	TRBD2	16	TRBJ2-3	TGTGCCAGCAGTTACTCTCCAGCGGGGGGGACAGATACGCAGTATTTT	CASSYSPAGGTDTQYF
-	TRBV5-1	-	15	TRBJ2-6	TGCGCCAGCAGCTTGGGGGTCTCTGGGGCCAACGTCCTGACTTTC	CASSLGVSGANVLTF
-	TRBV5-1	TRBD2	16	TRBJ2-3	TGCGCCAGCAGCTTGGCGCTAGCGGGAGTGGCGGATACGCAGTATTTT	CASSLALAGVADTQYF
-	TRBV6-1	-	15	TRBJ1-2	TGTGCCACCATCATTGGACGTGTGATAGTCGGAGGCTACACCTTC	CATIIGRVIVGGYTF
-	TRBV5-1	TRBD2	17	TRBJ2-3	TGCGCCAGCAGCTTGGCGGGACTAGCGGATAACACAGATACGCAGTATTTT	CASSLAGLADNTDTQYF
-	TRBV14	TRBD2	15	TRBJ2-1	TGTGCCAGCAGCCAAGAGCGGTTAGCGGGGCATGAGCAGTTCTTC	CASSQERLAGHEQFF
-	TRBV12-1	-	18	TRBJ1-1	TGTGCCAGCAGCTTTGATCCCGACCCACCAGAGAATAACACTGAAGCTTTCTTT	CASSFDPDPPENNTEAFF
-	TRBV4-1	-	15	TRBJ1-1	TGCGCCAGCATCCCTTTGCAGGGATTGAACACTGAAGCTTTCTTT	CASIPLQGLNTEAFF
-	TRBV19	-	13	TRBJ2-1	TGTGCCACCTCCTCAAGCTCCTACAATGAGCAGTTCTTC	CATSSSSYNEQFF
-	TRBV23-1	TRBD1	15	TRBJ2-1	TGCGCCAGCAGTCATAGCGTACAGGGGGCAAATGAGCAGTTCTTC	CASSHSVQGANEQFF
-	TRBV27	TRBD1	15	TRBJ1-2	TGTGCCAGCAGTATTACAGGGGGCTTTTTCTATGGCTACACCTTC	CASSITGGFFYGYTF
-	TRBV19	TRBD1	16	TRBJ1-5	TGTGCCAGTAGTATCACCGGGACAGGATCTAATCAGCCCCAGCATTTT	CASSITGTGSNQPQHF
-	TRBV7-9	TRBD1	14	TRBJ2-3	TGTGCCAGCAGCCCGGACAGGTCTGGAGATACGCAGTATTTT	CASSPDRSGDTQYF
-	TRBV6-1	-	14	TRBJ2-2	TGTGCCAGCAGCGGGACAACGAACACCGGGGAGCTGTTTTTT	CASSGTTNTGELFF
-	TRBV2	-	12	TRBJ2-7	TGTGCCAGCCAGCTGGTCCCCTACGAGCAGTACTTC	CASQLVPYEQYF
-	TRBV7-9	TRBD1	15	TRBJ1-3	TGTGCCAGCAGCTTTGACAGGGGCAAAGGAAACACCATATATTTT	CASSFDRGKGNTIYF
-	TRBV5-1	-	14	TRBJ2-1	TGCGCCAGCAGCTTGACACCTGGGCATTGGGAGCAGTTCTTC	CASSLTPGHWEQFF
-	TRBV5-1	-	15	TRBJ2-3	TGCGCCAGCAGCGGGCGGACGGGGGGCACAGATACGCAGTATTTT	CASSGRTGGTDTQYF
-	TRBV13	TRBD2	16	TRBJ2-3	TGTGCCAGCAGCCCCAGGGCGGGGGGGCCGTCAGATACGCAGTATTTT	CASSPRAGGPSDTQYF
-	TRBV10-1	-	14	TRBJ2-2	TGCGCCAGCAGTGACTGGCCGAACACCGGGGAGCTGTTTTTT	CASSDWPNTGELFF
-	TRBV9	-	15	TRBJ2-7	TGTGCCAGCAGCGGAGCAGGGGCCGGGGCCTACGAGCAGTACTTC	CASSGAGAGAYEQYF
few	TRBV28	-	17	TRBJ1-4	TGTGCCAGCAGACTCCGCCCCAGGATAGGGACGGATGAAAAACTGTTTTTT	CASRLRPRIGTDEKLFF
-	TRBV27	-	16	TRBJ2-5	TGTGCCAGCAGTTACCCCTTCTGGGCGCGAAAAGAGACCCAGTACTTC	CASSYPFWARKETQYF
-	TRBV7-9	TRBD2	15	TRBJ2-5	TGTGCCAGCAGCTTAGTGGTTTTCGGGGGGGAGACCCAGTACTTC	CASSLVVFGGETQYF
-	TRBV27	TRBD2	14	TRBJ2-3	TGTGCCAGCAGACTAGCGGGAGGGTCAGATACGCAGTATTTT	CASRLAGGSDTQYF
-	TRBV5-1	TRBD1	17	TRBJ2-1	TGCGCCAGCAGCTTATTACCGACAGGGAGCTCCTACAATGAGCAGTTCTTC	CASSLLPTGSSYNEQFF
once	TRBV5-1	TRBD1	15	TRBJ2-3	TGCGCCAGCAGCTTGGGACAGGGGGTAACAGATACGCAGTATTTT	CASSLGQGVTDTQYF
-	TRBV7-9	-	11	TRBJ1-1	TGTGCCAGCAGCTTGAGGGGGAAAGCTTTCTTT	CASSLRGKAFF
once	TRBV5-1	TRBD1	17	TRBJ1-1	TGCGCCAGCAGCCAGATGGGCAGGGGGTATGTGAACACTGAAGCTTTCTTT	CASSQMGRGYVNTEAFF
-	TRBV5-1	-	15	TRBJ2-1	TGCGCCAGCAGCCAAGAACGGAGCTCCTACAATGAGCAGTTCTTC	CASSQERSSYNEQFF
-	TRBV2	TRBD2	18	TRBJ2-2	TGTGCCAGCAGTGAAGCGTGGCTAGCGGGGGGCGTTTTCGGGGAGCTGTTTTTT	CASSEAWLAGGVFGELFF
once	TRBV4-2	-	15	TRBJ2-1	TGTGCCACCATGTGGACGGGGGAAGGTCACACTGAGCAGTTCTTC	CATMWTGEGHTEQFF
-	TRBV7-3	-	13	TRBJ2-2	TGTGCCAGCAGCTTGGGGACATCCGGGGAGCTGTTTTTT	CASSLGTSGELFF
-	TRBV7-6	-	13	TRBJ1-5	TGTGCCAGCAGCTATAACAGTGATCAGCCCCAGCATTTT	CASSYNSDQPQHF
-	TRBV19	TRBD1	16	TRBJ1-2	TGTGCCAGTACCAGCCCCGGACAGGGAGACCTCTATGGCTACACCTTC	CASTSPGQGDLYGYTF